The T cell receptor (beta chain) under discussion was sequenced for a study of cytomegalovirus exposure and HLA in healthy donors. This CDR3 is built from 14 residues. CDR1 is MDHEN, CDR2 SYDVKM, per germline. The germline V and J ends were trimmed by 6 bases and 4 bases, with 16 bases remaining between them. The PCR contained 60 Vbeta and 13 Jbeta primers. Generated by immunoSEQ multiplex PCR, the TCRdb table keeps only in-frame clones and is missing some. The sample records roughly 130,000 clones, approximately 84% being singletons. The TCR comes from a woman aged 40-49 years in good health and CMV-seronegative. This chain uses TRBV28 with TRBJ2-7, with D perhaps TRBD2 (5 bases). The material sequenced was PBMCs. This chain's CDR3 is CASSLPGTRYEQYF. CDR3 DNA: TGTGCCAGCAGCCTTCCGGGAACCAGGTACGAGCAGTACTTC. Full variable domain (missing parts from reference TRBV28 and TRBJ2-7): DVKVTQSSRYLVKRTGEKVFLECVQDMDHENMFWYRQDPGLGLRLIYFSYDVKMKEKGDIPEGYSVSREKKERFSLILESASTNQTSMYLCASSLPGTRYEQYFGPGTRLTVT.